This paragraph covers one TCR beta chain sequence. The data belong to a study of beta chain features in type 1 diabetes. Investigators reverse transcribed all isolated RNA, so they sequenced expressed TCRB transcripts. This table comes from immunoSEQ multiplex PCR, and its TCRdb copy is limited to in-frame clones, with some not included. Among about 370,000 clones, less than 15% were seen once, and the ten largest hold about 0.019%. The specimen sequenced was naive CD4+ T cells from blood. The TCR was taken from a woman younger than 35 in good health.

The CDR3 DNA reads as TGCGCCAGCAGCGTGGGGCCCCAGAACACTGAAGCTTTCTTT. This sequence encodes CASSVGPQNTEAFF. The rearrangement joins TRBV5-1 to TRBJ1-1, with D possibly TRBD1 on 5 matching bases. The CDR3 totals 14 residues. V was clipped by 4 bases and J by 1 base, with 11 bases between them. Germline-derived CDR1 and CDR2 are SGHRS and YFSETQ.